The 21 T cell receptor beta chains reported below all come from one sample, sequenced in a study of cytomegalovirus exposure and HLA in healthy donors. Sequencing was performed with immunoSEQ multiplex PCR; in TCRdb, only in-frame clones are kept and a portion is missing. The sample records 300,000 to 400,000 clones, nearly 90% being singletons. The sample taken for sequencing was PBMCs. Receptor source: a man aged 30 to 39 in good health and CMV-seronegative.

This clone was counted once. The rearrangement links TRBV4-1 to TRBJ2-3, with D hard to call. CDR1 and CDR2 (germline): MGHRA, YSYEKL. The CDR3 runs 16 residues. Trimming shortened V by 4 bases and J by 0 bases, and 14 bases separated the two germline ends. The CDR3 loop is CASSPLPAVSTDTQYF. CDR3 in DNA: TGCGCCAGCAGCCCCCTCCCCGCGGTGAGCACAGATACGCAGTATTTT.

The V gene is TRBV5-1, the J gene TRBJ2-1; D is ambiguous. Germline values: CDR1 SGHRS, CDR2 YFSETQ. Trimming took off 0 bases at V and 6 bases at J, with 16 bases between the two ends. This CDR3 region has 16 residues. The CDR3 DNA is TGCGCCAGCAGCTTGGGGATCGCCTTGTCGGGCAATGAGCAGTTCTTC. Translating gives CASSLGIALSGNEQFF. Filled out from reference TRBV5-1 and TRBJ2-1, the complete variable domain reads KAGVTQTPRYLIKTRGQQVTLSCSPISGHRSVSWYQQTPGQGLQFLFEYFSETQRNKGNFPGRFSGRQFSNSRSEMNVSTLELGDSALYLCASSLGIALSGNEQFFGPGTRLTVL.

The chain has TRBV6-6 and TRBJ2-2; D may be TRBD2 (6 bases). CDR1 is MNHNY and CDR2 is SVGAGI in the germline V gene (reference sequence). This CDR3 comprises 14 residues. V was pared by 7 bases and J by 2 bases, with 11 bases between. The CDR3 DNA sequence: TGTGCCAGCAATGCCGGGGGTAACACCGGGGAGCTGTTTTTT. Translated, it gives CASNAGGNTGELFF.

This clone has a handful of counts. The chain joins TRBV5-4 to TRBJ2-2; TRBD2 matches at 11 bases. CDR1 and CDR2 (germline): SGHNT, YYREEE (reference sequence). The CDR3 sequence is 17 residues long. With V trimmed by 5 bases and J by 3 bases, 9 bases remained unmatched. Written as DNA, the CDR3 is TGTGCCAGCAGTATGGCACTAGCGGGGGCCCACACCGGGGAGCTGTTTTTT. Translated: CASSMALAGAHTGELFF. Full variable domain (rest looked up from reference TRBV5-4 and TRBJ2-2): ETGVTQSPTHLIKTRGQQVTLRCSSQSGHNTVSWYQQALGQGPQFIFQYYREEENGRGNFPPRFSGLQFPNYSSELNVNALELDDSALYLCASSMALAGAHTGELFFGEGSRLTVL.

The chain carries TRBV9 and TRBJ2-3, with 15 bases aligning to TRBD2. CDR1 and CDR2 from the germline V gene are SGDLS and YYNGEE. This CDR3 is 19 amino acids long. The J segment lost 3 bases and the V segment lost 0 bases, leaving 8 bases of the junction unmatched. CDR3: CASSVDRTSGGGRTDTQYF. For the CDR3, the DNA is TGTGCCAGCAGCGTAGATCGGACTAGCGGGGGGGGTCGTACAGATACGCAGTATTTT.

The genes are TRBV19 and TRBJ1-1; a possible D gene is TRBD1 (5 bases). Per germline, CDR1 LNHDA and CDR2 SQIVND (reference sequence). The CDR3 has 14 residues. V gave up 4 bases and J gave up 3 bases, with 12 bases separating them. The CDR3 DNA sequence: TGTGCCAGTAGTACAGGGTTTTACTACACTGAAGCTTTCTTT. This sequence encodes CASSTGFYYTEAFF.

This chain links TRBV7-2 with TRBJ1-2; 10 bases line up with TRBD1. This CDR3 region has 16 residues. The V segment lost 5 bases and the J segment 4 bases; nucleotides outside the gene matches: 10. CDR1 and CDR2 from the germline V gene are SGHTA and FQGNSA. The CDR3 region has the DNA TGTGCCAGCAGCGGAGCGGGAGACAGGGGGCTCTATGGCTACACCTTC. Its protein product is CASSGAGDRGLYGYTF.

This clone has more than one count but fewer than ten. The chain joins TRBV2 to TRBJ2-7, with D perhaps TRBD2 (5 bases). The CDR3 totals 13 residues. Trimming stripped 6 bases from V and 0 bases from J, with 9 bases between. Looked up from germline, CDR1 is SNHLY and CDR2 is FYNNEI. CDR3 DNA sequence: TGTGCCAGCAGGGAGAGCGGCTCCTACGAGCAGTACTTC. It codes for CASRESGSYEQYF. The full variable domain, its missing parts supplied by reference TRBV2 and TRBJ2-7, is EPEVTQTPSHQVTQMGQEVILRCVPISNHLYFYWYRQILGQKVEFLVSFYNNEISEKSEIFDDQFSVERPDGSNFTLKIRSTKLEDSAMYFCASRESGSYEQYFGPGTRLTVT.

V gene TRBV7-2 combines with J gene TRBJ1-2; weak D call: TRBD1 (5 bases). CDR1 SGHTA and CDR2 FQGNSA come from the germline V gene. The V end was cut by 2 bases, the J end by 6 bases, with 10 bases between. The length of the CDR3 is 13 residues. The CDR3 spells CASSLMGQNGYTF. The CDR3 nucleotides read TGTGCCAGCAGCTTAATGGGGCAGAATGGCTACACCTTC.

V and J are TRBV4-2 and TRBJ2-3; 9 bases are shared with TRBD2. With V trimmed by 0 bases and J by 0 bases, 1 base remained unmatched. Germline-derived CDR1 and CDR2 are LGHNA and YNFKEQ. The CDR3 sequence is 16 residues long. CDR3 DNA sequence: TGTGCCAGCAGCCAAGAGAGCGGGGGGAGCACAGATACGCAGTATTTT. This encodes CASSQESGGSTDTQYF.

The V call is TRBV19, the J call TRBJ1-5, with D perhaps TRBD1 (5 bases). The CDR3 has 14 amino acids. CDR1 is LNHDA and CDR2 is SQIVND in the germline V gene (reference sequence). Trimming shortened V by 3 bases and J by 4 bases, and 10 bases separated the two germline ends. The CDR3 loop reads CASSINAGNQPQHF. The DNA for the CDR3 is TGTGCCAGTAGTATTAATGCAGGGAATCAGCCCCAGCATTTT.

The CDR3 DNA sequence: TGTGCCAGCAGCGTGGACAGGGACGAGCAGTACTTC. This translates into CASSVDRDEQYF. The genes are TRBV5-4 and TRBJ2-7; TRBD1 agrees at 8 bases. With V trimmed by 4 bases and J by 5 bases, 2 bases remained unmatched. The CDR3 extends over 12 amino acids. Germline V CDR1 and CDR2: SGHNT, YYREEE (reference sequence).

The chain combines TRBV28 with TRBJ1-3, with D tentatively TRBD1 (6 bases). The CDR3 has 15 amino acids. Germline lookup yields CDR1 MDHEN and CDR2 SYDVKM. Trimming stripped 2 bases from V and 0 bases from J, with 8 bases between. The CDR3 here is CASSLDRYSGNTIYF. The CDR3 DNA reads TGTGCCAGCAGTTTAGACAGGTACTCTGGAAACACCATATATTTT.

The CDR3 DNA follows: TGTGCCAGTAGTTTCCTAAAGGGACAGACTACAGAAAAACTGTTTTTT. It encodes CASSFLKGQTTEKLFF. This chain links TRBV19 with TRBJ1-4; TRBD1 agrees at 7 bases. Looked up from germline, CDR1 is LNHDA and CDR2 is SQIVND (reference sequence). V trimming: 5 bases; J trimming: 8 bases; junction bases outside the gene matches: 14. This CDR3 has 16 residues.

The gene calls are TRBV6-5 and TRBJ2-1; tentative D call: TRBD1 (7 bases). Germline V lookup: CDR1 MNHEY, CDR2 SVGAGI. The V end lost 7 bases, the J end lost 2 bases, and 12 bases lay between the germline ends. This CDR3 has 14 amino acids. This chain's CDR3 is CASTRDRAYNEQFF. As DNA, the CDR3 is TGTGCCAGCACGCGGGACAGAGCCTACAATGAGCAGTTCTTC.

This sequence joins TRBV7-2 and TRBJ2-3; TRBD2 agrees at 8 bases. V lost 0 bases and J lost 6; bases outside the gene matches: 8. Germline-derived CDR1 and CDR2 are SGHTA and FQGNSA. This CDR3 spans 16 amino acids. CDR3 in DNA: TGTGCCAGCAGCTTAGCGTCTGTCGGGGGGGCGGATACGCAGTATTTT. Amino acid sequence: CASSLASVGGADTQYF.

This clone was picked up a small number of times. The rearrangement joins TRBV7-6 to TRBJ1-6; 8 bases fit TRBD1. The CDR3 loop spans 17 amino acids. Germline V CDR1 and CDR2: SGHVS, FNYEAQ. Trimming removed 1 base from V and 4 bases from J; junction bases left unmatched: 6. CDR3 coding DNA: TGTGCCAGCAGCTTAGAGACAGGGGCCCGATATAATTCACCCCTCCACTTT. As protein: CASSLETGARYNSPLHF.

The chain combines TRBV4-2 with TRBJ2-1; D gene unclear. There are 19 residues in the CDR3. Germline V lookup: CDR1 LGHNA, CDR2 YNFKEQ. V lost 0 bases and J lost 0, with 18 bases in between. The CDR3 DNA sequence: TGTGCCAGCAGCCAAGAGAGGATGTCAGTGGCGAGCTCCTACAATGAGCAGTTCTTC. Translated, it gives CASSQERMSVASSYNEQFF.

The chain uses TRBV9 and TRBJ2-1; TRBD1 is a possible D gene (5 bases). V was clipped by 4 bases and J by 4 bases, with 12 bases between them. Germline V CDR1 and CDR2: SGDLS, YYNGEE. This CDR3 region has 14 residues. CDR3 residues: CASSLRQTYNEQFF. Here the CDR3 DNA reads TGTGCCAGCAGCCTCCGACAGACTTACAATGAGCAGTTCTTC.

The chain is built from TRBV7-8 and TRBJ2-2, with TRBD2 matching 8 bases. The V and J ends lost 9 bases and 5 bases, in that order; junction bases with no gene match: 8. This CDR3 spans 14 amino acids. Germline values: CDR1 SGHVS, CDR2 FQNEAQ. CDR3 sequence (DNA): TGTGCCAGTCACCCGGCGGGGGGTACCGGGGAGCTGTTTTTT. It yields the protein CASHPAGGTGELFF.

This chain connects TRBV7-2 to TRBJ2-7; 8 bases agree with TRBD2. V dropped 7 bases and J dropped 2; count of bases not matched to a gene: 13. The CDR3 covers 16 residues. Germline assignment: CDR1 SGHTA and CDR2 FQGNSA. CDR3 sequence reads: CASTNVGGAPPYEQYF. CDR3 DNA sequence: TGTGCCAGCACCAATGTCGGGGGGGCCCCGCCCTACGAGCAGTACTTC.